The 13 T cell receptor beta chains in this list originate from one sample, sequenced in a study of blood T cells in healthy people across ages. PCR was performed a second time for about 6 to 12 cycles using a sample-barcoded 5' primer and a J-beta primer mix. TCRdb processed the 5' RACE reads anew with MiXCR; each CDR3 protein has one entry. The sample includes 870,000 or so distinct CDR3 sequences, more than 25% of them seen just once. Sequenced sample: blood. Every receptor here comes from a woman of 80 years or more in good health.

This clonotype was detected a few times. This sequence may be a read error, since a much larger clone differs from it by one base. J is TRBJ2-6 and V is TRBV6-2 or TRBV6-3; 8 bases map to TRBD1. The length of the CDR3 is 15 residues. Germline V lookup: CDR1 MNHEY, CDR2 SVGEGT. CDR3: CASRPTGGGANVRTF. DNA for the CDR3: TGTGCCAGCAGGCCCACAGGGGGTGGGGCCAACGTCCGGACTTTC.

This clonotype has a count of ten or more. The CDR3: CGARSLAKNIQYF. DNA for the CDR3: TGTGGGGCCAGGTCCCTCGCCAAAAACATTCAGTACTTC. The rearrangement joins TRBV6-1 to TRBJ2-4; D is unclear. Germline CDR1 and CDR2: MNHNS and SASEGT. The CDR3 has 13 residues.

The chain employs TRBV7-2 and TRBJ2-2, with D maybe TRBD1 (6 bases). V lost 0 bases, J lost 3 bases, and 11 bases lay in between. CDR1 is SGHTA and CDR2 is FQGNSA in the germline V gene. The CDR3 is made up of 16 amino acids. The CDR3 DNA sequence: TGTGCCAGCAGCTTAGCCCCCCCAGGGGACACCGGGGAGCTGTTTTTT. Protein product: CASSLAPPGDTGELFF.

This clonotype was seen repeatedly, ten times or more. The chain is built from TRBV20-1 and TRBJ2-3, with 13 bases lining up with TRBD2. The CDR3 is 17 residues long. From germline, CDR1 is DFQATT and CDR2 SNEGSKA (reference sequence). The J segment lost 1 base and the V segment lost 0 bases, leaving 4 bases of the junction unmatched. Written as DNA, the CDR3 is TGCAGTGCTAGAGATAGAGGACTAGCGGGGGGCACAGATACGCAGTATTTT. Translated, it gives CSARDRGLAGGTDTQYF.

With respect to this clonotype: This could be a read error, since a much larger clone is one nucleotide away. The chain uses TRBV12-3 or TRBV12-4 and TRBJ2-3; D unresolved. The length of the CDR3 is 13 residues. The CDR3 nucleotides are TGTGCCAGCAGTTTGGTATTCACAGATATGCAGTATTTT. Translating it yields CASSLVFTDMQYF.

This clonotype was picked up many times. V usage is TRBV6-2 or TRBV6-3 and J usage is TRBJ1-5; D uncertain. The length of the CDR3 is 15 residues. Germline loops: CDR1 MNHEY, CDR2 SVGEGT. Trimming took off 0 bases at V and 1 base at J, with 7 bases between the two ends. The CDR3 loop is CASSYSRGSNQPQHF. The CDR3 DNA reads TGTGCCAGCAGTTACTCGAGAGGCAGCAATCAGCCCCAGCATTTT.

This chain joins TRBV29-1 and TRBJ2-5, with a weak D call TRBD1 (7 bases). V lost 3 bases and J lost 4, with 12 bases in between. From germline, CDR1 is SQVTM and CDR2 ANQGSEA. This CDR3 comprises 13 residues. The CDR3 DNA reads as TGCAGCGTTGAGGAGGGGGCAGGAGAGACCCAGTACTTC. Protein sequence: CSVEEGAGETQYF. Based on the CDR3 plus reference TRBV29-1 and TRBJ2-5, the full variable domain is SAVISQKPSRDICQRGTSLTIQCQVDSQVTMMFWYRQQPGQSLTLIATANQGSEATYESGFVIDKFPISRPNLTFSTLTVSNMSPEDSSIYLCSVEEGAGETQYFGPGTRLLVL.

This clonotype appeared many times. The gene calls are TRBV10-3 and TRBJ1-1; 8 bases agree with TRBD1. V lost 5 bases and J lost 4; bases outside the gene matches: 6. Germline CDR1 and CDR2: ENHRY and SYGVKD. The CDR3 covers 14 residues. The CDR3 nucleotides read TGTGCCATCAGTAAGTTTACAGGGGGCACTGAAGCTTTCTTT. Translation: CAISKFTGGTEAFF.

This clonotype has ten or more counts. The CDR3 DNA reads as TGTGCCAGCAGTTTCGCAGGGGGAGCTGAAGCTTTCTTT. Translation: CASSFAGGAEAFF. V gene TRBV12-3 or TRBV12-4 combines with J gene TRBJ1-1; 7 bases line up with TRBD1. V was clipped by 3 bases and J by 6 bases; unmatched bases: 4. This CDR3 comprises 13 residues.

The CDR3 here is CASRRGGNQPQHF. In nucleotides, the CDR3 is TGTGCCAGCAGAAGGGGTGGGAATCAGCCCCAGCATTTT. The chain has TRBV6-2 or TRBV6-3 and TRBJ1-5, with a weak D call TRBD1 (5 bases). V was trimmed by 6 bases and J by 4 bases, leaving 10 bases between them. The CDR3 has 13 residues. CDR1 is MNHEY and CDR2 is SVGEGT in the germline V gene.

This clonotype was counted at least ten times. The V gene is TRBV20-1, the J gene TRBJ2-6; D perhaps matches TRBD2 (6 bases). The CDR3 covers 16 residues. V was shortened by 4 bases and J by 4 bases, with 17 bases between the two germline ends. CDR1 DFQATT and CDR2 SNEGSKA come from the germline V gene (reference sequence). CDR3 coding DNA: TGCAGTGCTACCTATGGAGGGTATAGGGGGGCCAACGTCCTGACTTTC. It specifies CSATYGGYRGANVLTF.

At least ten counts were recorded for this clonotype. This chain connects TRBV5-1 to TRBJ2-7; D might be TRBD2 (7 bases). Germline CDR1 reads SGHRS; CDR2 reads YFSETQ. V gave up 4 bases and J gave up 3 bases, with 17 bases separating them. This CDR3 contains 15 residues. The CDR3 is CASSIRGAGRYEQYF. CDR3 in DNA: TGCGCCAGCAGCATACGGGGGGCGGGTCGCTACGAGCAGTACTTC. Full variable domain (outside the CDR3, taken from reference TRBV5-1 and TRBJ2-7): KAGVTQTPRYLIKTRGQQVTLSCSPISGHRSVSWYQQTPGQGLQFLFEYFSETQRNKGNFPGRFSGRQFSNSRSEMNVSTLELGDSALYLCASSIRGAGRYEQYFGPGTRLTVT.

Remarks on this clonotype: This may stem from a read error, because a much larger clone lies one nucleotide away. This chain connects TRBV9 to TRBJ2-1, with D perhaps being TRBD1 or TRBD2 (7 bases each). The CDR3 is 16 residues long. Germline V gene data show CDR1 as SGDLS and CDR2 as YYNGEE. The CDR3 loop is CAGSVGGGGTYNEQFF. In nucleotides, the CDR3 is TGTGCCGGCAGCGTAGGGGGCGGGGGCACCTACAATGAGCAGTTCTTC.